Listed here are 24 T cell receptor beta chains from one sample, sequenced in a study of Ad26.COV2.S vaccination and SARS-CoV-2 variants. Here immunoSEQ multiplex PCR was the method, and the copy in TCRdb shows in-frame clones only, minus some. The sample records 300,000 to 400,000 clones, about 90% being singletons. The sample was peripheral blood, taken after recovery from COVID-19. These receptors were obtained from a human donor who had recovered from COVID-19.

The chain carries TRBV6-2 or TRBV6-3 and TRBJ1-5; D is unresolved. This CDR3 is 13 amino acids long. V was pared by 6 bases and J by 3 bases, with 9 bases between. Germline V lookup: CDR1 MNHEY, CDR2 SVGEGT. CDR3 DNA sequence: TGTGCCAGCAGCCGAAACCTCAATCAGCCCCAGCATTTT. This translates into CASSRNLNQPQHF.

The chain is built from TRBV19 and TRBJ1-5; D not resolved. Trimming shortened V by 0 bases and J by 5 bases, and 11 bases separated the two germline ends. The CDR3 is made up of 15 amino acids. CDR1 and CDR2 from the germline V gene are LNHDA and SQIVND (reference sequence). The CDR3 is CASSIEGLHYQPQHF. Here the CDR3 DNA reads TGTGCCAGTAGTATAGAAGGGCTCCATTATCAGCCCCAGCATTTT.

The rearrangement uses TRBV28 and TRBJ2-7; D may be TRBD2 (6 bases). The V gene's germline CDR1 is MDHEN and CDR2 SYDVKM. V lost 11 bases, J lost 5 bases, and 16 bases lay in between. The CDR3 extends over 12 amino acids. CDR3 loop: CAGGRSLDEQYF. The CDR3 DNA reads TGTGCCGGAGGGAGGTCGCTGGACGAGCAGTACTTC.

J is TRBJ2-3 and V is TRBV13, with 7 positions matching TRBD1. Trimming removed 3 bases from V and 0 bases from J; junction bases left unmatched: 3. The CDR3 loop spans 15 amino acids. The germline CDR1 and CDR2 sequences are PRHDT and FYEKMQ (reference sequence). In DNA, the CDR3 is TGTGCCAGCAGCTTCGGGACAGCTAGCACAGATACGCAGTATTTT. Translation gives CASSFGTASTDTQYF.

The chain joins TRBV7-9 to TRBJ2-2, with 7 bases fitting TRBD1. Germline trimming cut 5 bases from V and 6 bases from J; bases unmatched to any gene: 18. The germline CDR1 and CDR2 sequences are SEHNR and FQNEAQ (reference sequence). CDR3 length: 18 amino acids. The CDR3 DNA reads TGTGCCAGCAGCCCACGACCCCGCCCGGGACAGAGGGCCGGGGAGCTGTTTTTT. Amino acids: CASSPRPRPGQRAGELFF. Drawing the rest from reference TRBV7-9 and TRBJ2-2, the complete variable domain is DTGVSQNPRHKITKRGQNVTFRCDPISEHNRLYWYRQTLGQGPEFLTYFQNEAQLEKSRLLSDRFSAERPKGSFSTLEIQRTEQGDSAMYLCASSPRPRPGQRAGELFFGEGSRLTVL.

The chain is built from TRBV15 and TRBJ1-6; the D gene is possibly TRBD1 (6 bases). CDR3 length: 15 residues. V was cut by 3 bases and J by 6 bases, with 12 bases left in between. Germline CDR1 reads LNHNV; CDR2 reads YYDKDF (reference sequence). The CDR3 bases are TGTGCCACCAGCAGGGGCACAGGGACTAATTCACCCCTCCACTTT. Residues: CATSRGTGTNSPLHF.

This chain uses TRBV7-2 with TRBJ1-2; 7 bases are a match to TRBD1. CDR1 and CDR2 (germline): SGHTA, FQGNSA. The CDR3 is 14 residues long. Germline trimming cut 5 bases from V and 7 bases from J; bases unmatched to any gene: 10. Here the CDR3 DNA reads TGTGCCAGCAGCCCCTACGACAGGGCCCCTGGCTACACCTTC. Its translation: CASSPYDRAPGYTF.

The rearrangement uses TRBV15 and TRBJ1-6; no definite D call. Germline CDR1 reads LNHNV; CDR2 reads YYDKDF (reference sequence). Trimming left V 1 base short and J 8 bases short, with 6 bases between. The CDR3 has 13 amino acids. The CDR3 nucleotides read TGTGCCACCAGCAGAGCACCAGATTCACCCCTCCACTTT. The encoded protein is CATSRAPDSPLHF.

CDR3: CASSPPLSANTEAFF. The DNA of the CDR3 is TGTGCCAGCTCACCACCTCTTTCTGCGAACACTGAAGCTTTCTTT. The chain links TRBV18 to TRBJ1-1; D is ambiguous. Germline assignment: CDR1 KGHSH and CDR2 LQKENI. The germline V and J ends were trimmed by 0 bases and 1 base, with 9 bases remaining between them. CDR3 length: 15 amino acids.

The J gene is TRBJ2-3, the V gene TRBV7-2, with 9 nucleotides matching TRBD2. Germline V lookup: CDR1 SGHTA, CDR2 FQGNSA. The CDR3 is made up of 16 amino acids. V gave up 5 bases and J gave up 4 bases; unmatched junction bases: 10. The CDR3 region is CASSPTRGGASDTQYF. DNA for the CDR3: TGTGCCAGCAGCCCCACCCGCGGGGGGGCTTCAGATACGCAGTATTTT. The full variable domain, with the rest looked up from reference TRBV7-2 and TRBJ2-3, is GAGVSQSPSNKVTEKGKDVELRCDPISGHTALYWYRQSLGQGLEFLIYFQGNSAPDKSGLPSDRFSAERTGGSVSTLTIQRTQQEDSAVYLCASSPTRGGASDTQYFGPGTRLTVL.

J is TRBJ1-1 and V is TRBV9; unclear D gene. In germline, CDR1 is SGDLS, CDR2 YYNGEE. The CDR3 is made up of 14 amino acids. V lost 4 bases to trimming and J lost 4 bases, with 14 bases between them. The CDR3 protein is CASSSRRGLTEAFF. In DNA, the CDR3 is TGTGCCAGCAGCTCTCGCCGGGGTCTCACTGAAGCTTTCTTT.

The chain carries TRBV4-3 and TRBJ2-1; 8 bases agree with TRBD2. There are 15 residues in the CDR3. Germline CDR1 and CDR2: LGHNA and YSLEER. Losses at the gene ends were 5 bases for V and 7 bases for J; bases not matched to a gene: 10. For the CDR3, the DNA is TGCGCCAGCAGCGGAGGGACGGGAGGGAAGAATGAGCAGTTCTTC. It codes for CASSGGTGGKNEQFF.

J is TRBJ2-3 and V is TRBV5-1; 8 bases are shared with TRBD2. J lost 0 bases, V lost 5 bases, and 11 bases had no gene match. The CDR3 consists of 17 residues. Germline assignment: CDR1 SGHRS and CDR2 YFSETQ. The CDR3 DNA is TGCGCCAGCAGTCTAAGAGCGGGGGTAGGAAGCACAGATACGCAGTATTTT. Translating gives CASSLRAGVGSTDTQYF.

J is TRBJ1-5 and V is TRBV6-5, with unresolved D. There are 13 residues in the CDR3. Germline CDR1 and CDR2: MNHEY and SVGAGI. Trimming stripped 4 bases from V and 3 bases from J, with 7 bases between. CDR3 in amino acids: CASSSQFNQPQHF. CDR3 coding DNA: TGTGCCAGCAGTTCTCAGTTCAATCAGCCCCAGCATTTT.

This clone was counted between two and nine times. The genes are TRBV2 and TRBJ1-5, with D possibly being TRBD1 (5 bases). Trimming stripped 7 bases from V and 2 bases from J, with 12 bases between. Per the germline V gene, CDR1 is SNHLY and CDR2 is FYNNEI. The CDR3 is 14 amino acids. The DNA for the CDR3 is TGTGCCAGCAACACCTTAGGGGGCAATCAGCCCCAGCATTTT. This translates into CASNTLGGNQPQHF.

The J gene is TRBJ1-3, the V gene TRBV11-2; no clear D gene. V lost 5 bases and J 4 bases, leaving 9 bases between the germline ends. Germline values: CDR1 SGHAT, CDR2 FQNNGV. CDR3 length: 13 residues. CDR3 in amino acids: CASSPVVGNTIYF. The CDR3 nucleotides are TGTGCCAGCAGCCCCGTTGTCGGAAACACCATATATTTT.

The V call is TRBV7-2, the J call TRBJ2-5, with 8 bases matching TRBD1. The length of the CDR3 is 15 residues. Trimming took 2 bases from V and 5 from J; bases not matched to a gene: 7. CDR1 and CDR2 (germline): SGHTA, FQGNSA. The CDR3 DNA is TGTGCCAGCAGCTTAAACCAGGGGGCATTTGAGACCCAGTACTTC. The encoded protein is CASSLNQGAFETQYF. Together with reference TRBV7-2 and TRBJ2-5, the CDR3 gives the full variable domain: GAGVSQSPSNKVTEKGKDVELRCDPISGHTALYWYRQSLGQGLEFLIYFQGNSAPDKSGLPSDRFSAERTGGSVSTLTIQRTQQEDSAVYLCASSLNQGAFETQYFGPGTRLLVL.

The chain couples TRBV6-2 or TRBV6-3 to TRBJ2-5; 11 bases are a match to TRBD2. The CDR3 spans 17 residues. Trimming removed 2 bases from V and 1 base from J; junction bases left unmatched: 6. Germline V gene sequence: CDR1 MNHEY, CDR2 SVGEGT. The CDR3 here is CASSYVAGGFLQETQYF. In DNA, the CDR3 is TGTGCCAGCAGTTACGTAGCGGGGGGGTTCCTCCAAGAGACCCAGTACTTC.

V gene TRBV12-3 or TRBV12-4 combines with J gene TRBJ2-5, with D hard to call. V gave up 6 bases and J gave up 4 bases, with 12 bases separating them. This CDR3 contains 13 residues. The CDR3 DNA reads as TGTGCCAGCAGCGCAGGATCACCAGAGACCCAGTACTTC. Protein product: CASSAGSPETQYF.

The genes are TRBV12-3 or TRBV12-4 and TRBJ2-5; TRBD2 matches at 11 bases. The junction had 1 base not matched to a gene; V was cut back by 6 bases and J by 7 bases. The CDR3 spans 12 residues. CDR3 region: CASSTSGGTQYF. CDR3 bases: TGTGCCAGCAGCACTAGCGGGGGGACCCAGTACTTC.

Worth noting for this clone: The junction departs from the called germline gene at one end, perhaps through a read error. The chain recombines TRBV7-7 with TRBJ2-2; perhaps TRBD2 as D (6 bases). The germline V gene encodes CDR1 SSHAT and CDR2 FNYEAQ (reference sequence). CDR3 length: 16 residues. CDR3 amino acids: CASSPREAGFTGELFF. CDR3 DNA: TGTGCTAGCAGCCCCCGAGAAGCGGGCTTCACCGGGGAGCTGTTTTTT.

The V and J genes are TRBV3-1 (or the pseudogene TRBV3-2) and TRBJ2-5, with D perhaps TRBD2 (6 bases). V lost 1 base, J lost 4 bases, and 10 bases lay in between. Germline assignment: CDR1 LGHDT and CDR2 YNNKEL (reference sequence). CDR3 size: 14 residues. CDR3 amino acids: CASSQASSAETQYF. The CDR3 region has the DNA TGTGCCAGCAGCCAAGCTTCTAGCGCAGAGACCCAGTACTTC.

CDR3 bases: TGCGCCAGCAGCCCGGGAACCTACGAGCAGTACTTC. As protein: CASSPGTYEQYF. The rearrangement links TRBV10-2 to TRBJ2-7; tentative D call: TRBD2 (5 bases). CDR1 and CDR2 from the germline V gene are WSHSY and SAAADI. With 6 bases removed from V and 2 bases from J, the gap between germline ends came to 8 bases. The CDR3 runs 12 residues.

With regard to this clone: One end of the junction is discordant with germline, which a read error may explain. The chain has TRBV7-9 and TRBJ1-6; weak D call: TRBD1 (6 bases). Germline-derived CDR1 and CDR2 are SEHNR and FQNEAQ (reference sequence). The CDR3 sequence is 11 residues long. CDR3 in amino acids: CASSLLDSLVF. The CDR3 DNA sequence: TGTGCCAGCAGCCTCCTGGACAGCCTGGTTTTT.